A single sample gave rise to the 27 T cell receptor delta chains below, sequenced in a study of γδ T cells in repeated Plasmodium falciparum infection. Vgamma9/Vdelta2+ and Vdelta2-negative gammadelta T cells were flow-sorted from PBMC for bulk sequencing. TCRdb reanalysed the multiplex PCR reads with CATT. This table holds roughly 93,000 delta-chain clones, 0.75% to 1% found once. Specimen: gamma-delta T cells from blood. All receptors come from a pool of human donors (malaria-infected and uninfected, not separated).

This clone was counted only a few times. This DNA's translation differs at residue 14 from TCRdb's protein, which comes from a much larger clone; a read error is likely, and the protein shown is translated from the DNA. V is TRDV2 and J is TRDJ1, with 8 bases fitting TRDD3. The J gene is absent in TCRdb and was assigned here via DNA matching to germline. V was pared by 3 bases and J by 3 bases, with 20 bases of the junction left unmatched. Looked up from germline, CDR1 is GEAIGNYY and CDR2 is EKD. This CDR3 is built from 19 residues. The CDR3 sequence is CACDSLLGALPGDADKLIF. CDR3 nucleotides: TGTGCCTGTGACTCCTTACTGGGGGCATTACCGGGGGACGCCGATAAACTCATCTTT.

In this sample, this clone turned up a few times. A read error likely explains why the TCRdb protein, taken from a much larger clone, differs from this DNA's translation at residue 8; the protein shown is translated from the DNA. V usage is TRDV1 and J usage is TRDJ1, with TRDD3 as a possible D gene (5 bases). CDR1 is TSWWSYY and CDR2 is QGS in the germline V gene. V was clipped by 7 bases and J by 7 bases, with 31 bases between them. CDR3 size: 18 residues. The CDR3 DNA is TGTGCTCTTGAGTTTTCCGGCCCGGGGACTCCAGCGAAAACTAAACTCATCTTT. The encoded protein is CALEFSGPGTPAKTKLIF.

This clone has more than one count but fewer than ten. Translating this DNA gives a protein that differs at residue 11 from the TCRdb one, which belongs to a much larger clone; a read error is likely, and the protein shown is this translation. The CDR3 region has the DNA TGTGCCTGTGACACCGTATGGGGGATACCGAACCGCACCGATAAACTCATCTTT. Amino acid sequence: CACDTVWGIPNRTDKLIF. V gene TRDV2 combines with J gene TRDJ1, with TRDD3 identical over 10 bases. Assignment of the J gene here rests on matching the DNA to germline, because TCRdb gives none. This CDR3 is built from 18 residues. J lost 1 base, V lost 0 bases, and 10 bases had no gene match. The germline V gene has CDR1 GEAIGNYY and CDR2 EKD.

In the case of this clone: This probably arose from a read error, given a far larger clone one base away. Additional DNA sequences in this sample encode the identical CDR3. The V gene is given as TRDV2, and no J gene call is available; the table's D gene call, TRDD3, was not cross checked with the DNA. Germline CDR1 GEAIGNYY, CDR2 EKD. The CDR3 has 19 residues. In DNA, the CDR3 is TGTGCCTGTGAAGCTCTATTTTTGGGGGACGGGAGGTACACCGATAAACTCATCTTC. Translation: CACEALFLGDGRYTDKLIF.

This clone was detected only a few times. TCRdb lists the protein of a much larger clone for this DNA, which differs at residue 18, so this is likely a read error; the protein given here is translated from the DNA itself. No call exists for the J gene, whereas the V gene is TRDV1; the table gives TRDD3 as D, unverified against the DNA. The CDR3 consists of 20 residues. CDR1 and CDR2 from the germline V gene are TSWWSYY and QGS. This chain's CDR3 is CALGENRRYPPPLLGLKPIF. For the CDR3, the DNA is TGTGCTCTTGGGGAAAACCGTCGATATCCTCCCCCCTTACTGGGTCTTAAACCCATCTTT.

A word on this clone: The TCRdb record carries a much larger clone's protein, which differs from this DNA's translation at residue 6; a read error is the likely cause, and the protein listed here is the DNA translation. The gene calls are TRDV2 and TRDJ1, with D perhaps being TRDD2 or TRDD3 (6 bases each). No J gene is reported in TCRdb; it was inferred here by comparing the DNA with germline. CDR3 length equals 19 residues. Germline V gene lookup returns CDR1 GEAIGNYY and CDR2 EKD. Deletions cut 1 base from V and 0 bases from J, with 23 bases between. CDR3 nucleotides: TGTGCCTGTGACACGGCATCCTACACTGGGCTACTTTACACCGATAAACTCATCTTT. Its translation is CACDTASYTGLLYTDKLIF.

This clone was detected a few times. The TCRdb protein, from a much larger clone, departs from this DNA's translation at residue 17, likely by read error; the protein shown derives from the DNA. CDR3 sequence reads: CACDTVTVIDRGGHPDRLIF. DNA for the CDR3: TGTGCCTGTGACACCGTAACAGTTATTGACCGAGGCGGTCACCCCGATAGACTCATCTTT. This sequence joins TRDV2 and TRDJ1; D is unclear. Here the J gene came from matching the DNA to germline, since TCRdb omits it. Looked up from germline, CDR1 is GEAIGNYY and CDR2 is EKD. The CDR3 is 20 amino acids.

This clone has just a few counts. A far larger clone is one base from this, pointing to a likely read error. Other DNA sequences in the same sample also yield this CDR3. This chain connects TRDV2 to TRDJ1; 8 bases are a match to TRDD3. Per germline, CDR1 GEAIGNYY and CDR2 EKD. V shed 0 bases and J 2 bases; nucleotides not matched to a gene: 10. The CDR3 loop spans 17 amino acids. The CDR3 loop is CACDTVLGATQTDKLIF. The CDR3 DNA sequence: TGTGCCTGTGACACCGTACTGGGGGCGACGCAAACCGATAAACTCATCTTT.

This clone was counted a few times. The protein TCRdb lists belongs to a much larger clone and differs from this DNA's translation at residue 18, which points to a read error; the protein shown is made from the DNA. No J gene was called, and the V gene is TRDV2; TRDD3, the table's D call, lacks a check against the DNA. This CDR3 is 19 amino acids long. CDR1 and CDR2 from the germline V gene are GEAIGNYY and EKD. CDR3 in amino acids: CACDKVAPLGDRGTDKLTF. The CDR3 region has the DNA TGTGCCTGTGACAAGGTCGCTCCCCTGGGGGATAGAGGGACCGATAAACTCACCTTT.

As to this clone: TCRdb's protein, taken from a much larger clone, differs from this DNA's translation at residue 7, likely owing to a read error; the protein displayed comes from the DNA. The rearrangement links TRDV2 to TRDJ1, with unresolved D. Germline loops: CDR1 GEAIGNYY, CDR2 EKD. The CDR3 sequence is 19 residues long. The V gene lost 2 bases and the J gene lost 0 bases, with 24 bases spanning the gap. The CDR3 sequence: CACDNSCAAAHKDTDKLIF. The CDR3 DNA sequence: TGTGCCTGTGACAACTCCTGCGCGGCTGCCCATAAAGACACCGATAAACTCATCTTT.

Note on this clone: A far larger clone is one base from this, pointing to a likely read error. This specimen includes other DNA sequences encoding the same CDR3. The chain links TRDV1 to TRDJ1; 10 bases align to TRDD3. The CDR3 consists of 19 residues. The junction had 18 bases not matched to a gene; V was cut back by 5 bases and J by 3 bases. Germline V CDR1 and CDR2: TSWWSYY, QGS. CDR3 bases: TGTGCTCTTGGGTACAATCTAAGGCGGGGGATACGTGTTTCCGATAAACTCATCTTT. This translates into CALGYNLRRGIRVSDKLIF.

This clone was counted a few times. This is likely an artifact of a read error, given a far larger clone one base away. The sample carries other DNA sequences with the same CDR3. The V and J genes are TRDV2 and TRDJ2, with 8 bases that match TRDD3. No J gene is reported in TCRdb; it was inferred here by comparing the DNA with germline. V was clipped by 2 bases and J by 11 bases; unmatched bases: 12. The germline V gene encodes CDR1 GEAIGNYY and CDR2 EKD. This CDR3 is 15 amino acids long. The CDR3 spells CACDRVGDQAGQLFF. The CDR3 coding sequence is TGTGCCTGTGACAGGGTGGGGGATCAGGCCGGGCAACTCTTCTTT.

On this clone: TCRdb assigns this DNA the protein of a much larger clone, which departs from its translation at residue 11; this likely reflects a read error, and the protein shown comes from translating the DNA. This sequence joins TRDV1 and TRDJ1; 10 nucleotides align to TRDD3. The CDR3 is 21 amino acids. Looked up from germline, CDR1 is TSWWSYY and CDR2 is QGS. Unmatched junction bases numbered 20, after V lost 0 bases and J lost 4 bases. Written as DNA, the CDR3 is TGTGCTCTTGGGGAACTCGGTCCTACAGAGCCACTGGGGGATTGGTGCGATAAACTCATCTTT. This encodes CALGELGPTEPLGDWCDKLIF.

This clone was counted a few times. TCRdb has a much larger clone's protein, which differs at residue 11 from the translation of this DNA, likely because of a read error; what is shown is the protein translated from the DNA. The chain combines TRDV1 with TRDJ1; TRDD3 aligns across 8 bases. The CDR3 has 14 residues. The germline V gene encodes CDR1 TSWWSYY and CDR2 QGS. The CDR3: CALERTGGPDRLIF. Here the CDR3 DNA reads TGTGCTCTTGAACGAACTGGGGGCCCTGATAGACTCATCTTT.

To note about this clone: TCRdb's protein for this DNA is that of a much larger clone and differs from the translation at residue 7, likely a read error; the protein shown is the DNA translation. The rearrangement links TRDV1 to TRDJ1, with 9 bases aligning to TRDD3. The CDR3 consists of 15 residues. V gave up 5 bases and J gave up 11 bases; unmatched junction bases: 15. Germline V gives CDR1 TSWWSYY, CDR2 QGS. The CDR3 DNA reads TGTGCTCTTGGGATCCCGACACTGGGGGACTCGTTCCTCATCTTT. Its translation: CALGIPTLGDSFLIF.

Concerning this clone: Translating this DNA gives a protein that differs at residue 10 from the TCRdb one, which belongs to a much larger clone; a read error is likely, and the protein shown is this translation. The CDR3 loop is CALGEISYVEIKWTDKLIF. CDR3 sequence (DNA): TGTGCTCTTGGGGAAATATCCTACGTAGAGATTAAGTGGACCGATAAACTCATCTTT. This rearrangement joins TRDV1 to TRDJ1, with a tentative D call TRDD2 (6 bases). Per germline, CDR1 TSWWSYY and CDR2 QGS. CDR3 length equals 19 residues. V was trimmed by 2 bases and J by 2 bases, leaving 24 bases between them.

This clone turned up a few times. TCRdb lists the protein of a much larger clone for this DNA, which differs at residue 7, so this is likely a read error; the protein given here is translated from the DNA itself. The CDR3 is CACEPPQGVFGNNTDKLIF. In DNA, the CDR3 is TGTGCCTGTGAGCCTCCACAGGGGGTCTTCGGGAATAACACCGATAAACTCATCTTT. The J gene is TRDJ1, the V gene TRDV2, with D possibly TRDD3 on 5 matching bases. No J segment appears in TCRdb, so it was assigned here by matching the sequence to germline. The CDR3 extends over 19 amino acids. Trimming shortened V by 4 bases and J by 0 bases, and 26 bases separated the two germline ends. CDR1 GEAIGNYY and CDR2 EKD come from the germline V gene.

With respect to this clone: It is likely a read error: a sequence one base away is far more abundant. Distinct nucleotide sequences in the sample also encode this CDR3. The chain links TRDV1 to TRDJ1, with TRDD2 matching 9 bases. No J gene is reported in TCRdb; it was inferred here by comparing the DNA with germline. Germline V gene sequence: CDR1 TSWWSYY, CDR2 QGS. The CDR3 is 21 amino acids. V dropped 1 base and J dropped 1; count of bases not matched to a gene: 19. The CDR3 DNA reads TGTGCTCTTGGGGAACGTCGGTACCTTCCTACGGGGGTCCACTGCACCGATAAACTCATCTTT. Its translation: CALGERRYLPTGVHCTDKLIF.

In its sample, this clone was seen a few times. TCRdb's entry gives the protein of a much larger clone, which mismatches this DNA's translation at residue 8, likely from a read error; the protein reported here is translated from the DNA. The chain links TRDV1 to TRDJ1; D remains ambiguous. No J segment appears in TCRdb, so it was assigned here by matching the sequence to germline. CDR1 TSWWSYY and CDR2 QGS come from the germline V gene. The CDR3 spans 18 residues. Trimming cost V 2 bases and J 0 bases, with 19 bases left between them. CDR3 protein: CALGEISSLEGYTDKLIF. Written as DNA, the CDR3 is TGTGCTCTTGGGGAAATCTCGTCCCTAGAGGGGTACACCGATAAACTCATCTTT.

Comments on this clone: The protein given by TCRdb reflects a much larger clone and differs at residue 9 from this DNA's translation, likely from a read error; the protein shown is the DNA's translation. The chain couples TRDV2 to TRDJ2, with 7 bases identical to TRDD3. TCRdb offers no J gene call, so here the DNA was matched to germline to obtain one. Germline values: CDR1 GEAIGNYY, CDR2 EKD. The CDR3 loop spans 13 amino acids. DNA for the CDR3: TGTGCCTGTGACACCTGGGGGACAGAACAACTCTTCTTT. Protein sequence: CACDTWGTEQLFF.

This clone appeared a few times. A far larger clone is one base from this, pointing to a likely read error. The same CDR3 arises from other DNA sequences in this sample as well. This chain joins TRDV1 and TRDJ1; D is uncertain. The J gene was missing in TCRdb and was found by matching the end of the DNA to germline. The V gene's germline CDR1 is TSWWSYY and CDR2 QGS. V shed 4 bases and J shed 1 base, with 13 bases lying between them. The CDR3 loop spans 15 amino acids. This chain's CDR3 is CALGGPIRVTDKLIF. The CDR3 region has the DNA TGTGCTCTTGGGGGGCCGATCCGGGTCACCGATAAACTCATCTTT.

This clone was seen more than once but under ten times. The translation of this DNA and the TCRdb protein of a much larger clone differ at residue 9, probably owing to a read error; the protein shown here is translated from the DNA. The chain recombines TRDV2 with TRDJ1; 10 bases align to TRDD3. Because TCRdb records no J gene, it was assigned here through a match of the DNA to germline. V shed 3 bases, J shed 4 bases, and the junction held 34 bases outside the gene matches. Germline V gene sequence: CDR1 GEAIGNYY, CDR2 EKD. CDR3 size: 24 residues. The CDR3 reads CACDPITPPVPDTGGSFRGDKLIF. DNA of the CDR3: TGTGCCTGTGACCCGATTACCCCCCCGGTTCCCGATACTGGGGGATCATTCCGGGGCGATAAACTCATCTTT.

This clone has only a few counts. TCRdb assigns this DNA the protein of a much larger clone, which departs from its translation at residue 12; this likely reflects a read error, and the protein shown comes from translating the DNA. This rearrangement joins TRDV2 to TRDJ1, with 9 bases aligning to TRDD3. Trimming took 0 bases from V and 11 from J; bases not matched to a gene: 21. Germline loops: CDR1 GEAIGNYY, CDR2 EKD. The CDR3 length is 18 residues. In DNA, the CDR3 is TGTGCCTGTGACACCGTAACCCCACTGGGGGACCACTCCGGGTTGCTCATCTTT. Encoded protein: CACDTVTPLGDHSGLLIF.

Worth noting for this clone: A read error is the likely source, as a far larger clone sits one nucleotide away. Other DNA sequences in this specimen translate into the identical CDR3. The rearrangement links TRDV2 to TRDJ3, with 9 bases identical to TRDD3. Assignment of the J gene here rests on matching the DNA to germline, because TCRdb gives none. Germline loops: CDR1 GEAIGNYY, CDR2 EKD. The CDR3 totals 24 residues. The CDR3 is CACDTRVFNWGTTRDSWDTRQMFF. Here the CDR3 DNA reads TGTGCCTGTGACACCAGGGTCTTCAACTGGGGGACAACGCGTGACTCCTGGGACACTCGACAGATGTTTTTC.

This clone was seen only a few times. The protein in TCRdb stems from a much larger clone and differs at residue 6 from this DNA's translation, likely a read error; here the protein is translated from the DNA. The chain is built from TRDV2 and TRDJ1; TRDD3 aligns across 8 bases. No J gene is reported in TCRdb; it was inferred here by comparing the DNA with germline. The CDR3 totals 16 residues. The germline V gene encodes CDR1 GEAIGNYY and CDR2 EKD. After removal of 0 bases from V and 0 bases from J, the junction contained 5 bases not matched to a gene. CDR3 in DNA: TGTGCCTGTGACACCTGTACTGGGGGTCACACCGATAAACTCATCTTT. This gives the protein CACDTCTGGHTDKLIF.

This clone was observed a few times. A read error likely explains why the TCRdb protein, taken from a much larger clone, differs from this DNA's translation at residue 22; the protein shown is translated from the DNA. The rearrangement links TRDV1 to TRDJ1, with TRDD2 identical over 9 bases. The germline gives CDR1 TSWWSYY, CDR2 QGS. The CDR3 totals 24 residues. CDR3 nucleotide sequence: TGTGCTCTTGGGGAACAGGGCCTTCCTACGCTCTGGGATGCTACTGGGGACAACACCGATAAATTCATCTTT. It is translated as CALGEQGLPTLWDATGDNTDKFIF.

This clone counts as medium-sized. Other DNA sequences in this specimen translate into the identical CDR3. The V and J genes are TRDV2 and TRDJ1, with 7 bases matching TRDD3. CDR3 size: 16 residues. J lost 0 bases, V lost 1 base, and 7 bases had no gene match. The V gene's germline CDR1 is GEAIGNYY and CDR2 EKD. The CDR3 DNA sequence: TGTGCCTGTGACACTCTAGGGATACTCCACACCGATAAACTCATCTTT. Protein: CACDTLGILHTDKLIF.